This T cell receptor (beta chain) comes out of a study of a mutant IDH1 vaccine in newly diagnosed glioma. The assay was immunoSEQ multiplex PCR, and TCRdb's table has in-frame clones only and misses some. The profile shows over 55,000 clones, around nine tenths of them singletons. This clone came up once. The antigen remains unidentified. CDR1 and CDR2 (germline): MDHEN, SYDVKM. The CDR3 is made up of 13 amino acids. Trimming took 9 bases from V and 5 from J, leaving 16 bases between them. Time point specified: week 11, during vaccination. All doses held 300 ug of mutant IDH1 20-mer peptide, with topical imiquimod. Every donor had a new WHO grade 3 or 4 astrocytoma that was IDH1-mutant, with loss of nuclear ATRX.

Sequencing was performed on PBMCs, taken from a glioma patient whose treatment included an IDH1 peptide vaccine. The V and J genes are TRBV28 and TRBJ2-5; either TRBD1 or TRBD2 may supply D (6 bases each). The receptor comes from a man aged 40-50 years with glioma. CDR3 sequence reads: CASSRGRGETQYF. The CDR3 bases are TGTGCCAGTTCTCGGGGGCGCGGGGAGACCCAGTACTTC.